The 23 T cell receptor beta chains presented below share a single source sample, sequenced in a study of human versus mouse CDR3 diversity and MHC coevolution. Method: immunoSEQ multiplex PCR; TCRdb's copy keeps in-frame clones and lacks some. The sample yields 75,000 to 90,000 clones, around 93% seen once. Sequenced material: naive CD4+ T cells from blood. The subset was: CD45RO-negative CD62L-positive naive CD4 T cells. The receptors stem from a person between 25 and 75 years old in good health.

The chain links TRBV11-3 to TRBJ2-3, with 7 positions matching TRBD1. Germline CDR1 and CDR2: SGHNT and YENEEA. The CDR3 is 18 residues long. The V gene end was trimmed by 4 bases and the J gene end by 0 bases; junction bases not matched to a gene: 13. As DNA, the CDR3 is TGTGCCAGCAGCTCTCCCCGGGACAGAATATTTAGCACAGATACGCAGTATTTT. Amino acid sequence: CASSSPRDRIFSTDTQYF.

This clone came up once. The V and J genes are TRBV7-2 and TRBJ2-2, with unresolved D. The V gene lost 5 bases and the J gene lost 2 bases, with 12 bases spanning the gap. The CDR3 runs to 15 residues. Germline lookup yields CDR1 SGHTA and CDR2 FQGNSA. CDR3 nucleotide sequence: TGTGCCAGCAGCGCGCACGACTTTAACACCGGGGAGCTGTTTTTT. The encoded protein is CASSAHDFNTGELFF.

V and J are TRBV9 and TRBJ1-5; TRBD1 matches 7 bases. Germline loops: CDR1 SGDLS, CDR2 YYNGEE. The CDR3 sequence is 15 residues long. The J segment lost 5 bases and the V segment lost 0 bases, leaving 5 bases of the junction unmatched. The CDR3 nucleotides are TGTGCCAGCAGCGTAGCTACAGGGGCGGATCAGCCCCAGCATTTT. Encoded protein: CASSVATGADQPQHF.

V is TRBV7-8 and J is TRBJ2-6; 7 nucleotides align to TRBD1. CDR3 length: 19 amino acids. The germline V gene has CDR1 SGHVS and CDR2 FQNEAQ. The V segment lost 1 base and the J segment 4 bases; nucleotides outside the gene matches: 13. The CDR3 coding sequence is TGTGCCAGCAGCTTAGAGTATCCAGGGGGAGTAACAGGGGCCAACGTCCTGACTTTC. The encoded protein is CASSLEYPGGVTGANVLTF.

The chain has TRBV6-5 and TRBJ1-1, with TRBD1 matching 7 bases. The V gene's germline CDR1 is MNHEY and CDR2 SVGAGI. The CDR3 length is 14 residues. Trimming removed 2 bases from V and 7 bases from J; junction bases left unmatched: 7. Written as DNA, the CDR3 is TGTGCCAGCAGTTACAGGGGACAGAGCCATGAAGCTTTCTTT. Translated, it gives CASSYRGQSHEAFF.

This clone was seen a few times. The chain employs TRBV11-2 and TRBJ2-1; TRBD1 is a possible D gene (6 bases). CDR1 and CDR2 from the germline V gene are SGHAT and FQNNGV. Trimming shortened V by 2 bases and J by 9 bases, and 11 bases separated the two germline ends. The CDR3 totals 13 residues. Here the CDR3 DNA reads TGTGCCAGCAGCTTAATTAGGGGGTTTGAGCAGTTCTTC. As protein: CASSLIRGFEQFF.

The rearrangement joins TRBV7-2 to TRBJ1-5, with TRBD1 as a possible D gene (5 bases). The CDR3 runs to 15 residues. V dropped 5 bases and J dropped 7 bases, with 18 bases sitting between them. The germline V gene encodes CDR1 SGHTA and CDR2 FQGNSA. CDR3 region: CASSALAAGQQPQHF. The DNA of the CDR3 is TGTGCCAGCAGCGCCCTCGCGGCAGGGCAACAGCCCCAGCATTTT. The variable domain in full, with the rest retrieved from reference TRBV7-2 and TRBJ1-5, is GAGVSQSPSNKVTEKGKDVELRCDPISGHTALYWYRQSLGQGLEFLIYFQGNSAPDKSGLPSDRFSAERTGGSVSTLTIQRTQQEDSAVYLCASSALAAGQQPQHFGDGTRLSIL.

A remark on this clone: The junction departs from the called germline gene at one end, perhaps through a read error. As DNA, the CDR3 is TGTGCCGGCAGGACTAGCGGGGGGGTCAATGAGCAGTTCTTC. It specifies CAGRTSGGVNEQFF. This chain uses TRBV6-1 with TRBJ2-1, with 15 bases aligning to TRBD2. The V gene's germline CDR1 is MNHNS and CDR2 SASEGT. The CDR3 is made up of 14 amino acids.

The V gene is TRBV19, the J gene TRBJ1-2, with 8 bases identical to TRBD1. J gave up 8 bases and V 1 base, and 9 bases lay outside the gene matches. The CDR3 runs to 15 residues. CDR1 and CDR2 from the germline V gene are LNHDA and SQIVND (reference sequence). The chain's CDR3 is CASSIGNRGGDGYTF. The CDR3 DNA reads TGTGCCAGTAGTATAGGGAACAGGGGGGGGGACGGCTACACCTTC.

The chain employs TRBV27 and TRBJ1-5; TRBD1 aligns across 8 bases. Looked up from germline, CDR1 is MNHEY and CDR2 is SMNVEV (reference sequence). Unmatched junction bases numbered 3, after V lost 4 bases and J lost 4 bases. The CDR3 runs to 14 residues. CDR3 DNA sequence: TGTGCCAGCAGTTCCGGGACAGGAAATCAGCCCCAGCATTTT. Its translation is CASSSGTGNQPQHF.

This chain links TRBV18 with TRBJ1-5, with 8 positions matching TRBD1. With V trimmed by 3 bases and J by 9 bases, 13 bases remained unmatched. CDR1 KGHSH and CDR2 LQKENI come from the germline V gene. The CDR3 loop spans 16 amino acids. In nucleotides, the CDR3 is TGTGCCAGCTCACCGAACCCGATTGGACAGGGCTTGCCCCAGCATTTT. As protein: CASSPNPIGQGLPQHF.

V and J are TRBV19 and TRBJ2-7; no firm D call. The V end was cut by 7 bases, the J end by 4 bases, with 8 bases between. In germline, CDR1 is LNHDA, CDR2 SQIVND (reference sequence). The CDR3 is made up of 11 amino acids. DNA for the CDR3: TGTGCCAGTACGTCCGGGTACGAGCAGTACTTC. Translated: CASTSGYEQYF.

The V call is TRBV4-3, the J call TRBJ2-5, with D maybe TRBD2 (6 bases). Trimming took off 10 bases at V and 9 bases at J, with 21 bases between the two ends. CDR1 and CDR2 from the germline V gene are LGHNA and YSLEER. The CDR3 is 13 residues long. CDR3 coding DNA: TGCGCCACGGCCCGGGCCGGGGGAGACCCCCAGTACTTC. It encodes CATARAGGDPQYF.

The chain joins TRBV5-1 to TRBJ1-2; TRBD1 matches 7 bases. This CDR3 comprises 13 residues. The germline V gene encodes CDR1 SGHRS and CDR2 YFSETQ. V lost 4 bases and J lost 2; bases outside the gene matches: 2. CDR3 bases: TGCGCCAGCAGCAGGGGGCCCAACTATGGCTACACCTTC. This gives the protein CASSRGPNYGYTF.

The V gene is TRBV4-3, the J gene TRBJ2-7, with D uncertain. This CDR3 is 14 amino acids long. Deletions cut 0 bases from V and 4 bases from J, with 10 bases between. Per germline, CDR1 LGHNA and CDR2 YSLEER. CDR3 loop: CASSQDRGGYEQYF. Written as DNA, the CDR3 is TGCGCCAGCAGCCAAGATCGCGGTGGTTACGAGCAGTACTTC.

This clone came up once. The chain couples TRBV9 to TRBJ2-5; 11 nucleotides align to TRBD2. V shed 0 bases and J 0 bases; nucleotides not matched to a gene: 4. CDR1 and CDR2 from the germline V gene are SGDLS and YYNGEE. The CDR3 runs to 17 residues. Written as DNA, the CDR3 is TGTGCCAGCAGCGTAGGTCTAGCGGGAGGAAACCAAGAGACCCAGTACTTC. It translates to CASSVGLAGGNQETQYF.

The genes are TRBV7-9 and TRBJ1-1, with a possible D match to TRBD1 (6 bases). The germline V gene encodes CDR1 SEHNR and CDR2 FQNEAQ (reference sequence). The CDR3 contains 16 residues. Trimming removed 5 bases at V and 3 bases at J, with 19 bases between. CDR3 protein: CASSSRGSPKDTEAFF. CDR3 bases: TGTGCCAGCAGCAGCAGGGGTTCGCCAAAGGACACTGAAGCTTTCTTT.

V and J are TRBV25-1 and TRBJ2-7, with D possibly matching TRBD1 (5 bases). The CDR3 length is 14 residues. Germline V gene sequence: CDR1 MGHDK, CDR2 SYGVNS. V gave up 6 bases and J gave up 3 bases, with 15 bases separating them. The DNA for the CDR3 is TGTGCCAGCAGGGGGTGGGGCGGATACTACGAGCAGTACTTC. Translation: CASRGWGGYYEQYF.

This sequence joins TRBV6-1 and TRBJ2-3; 9 bases map to TRBD1. V lost 6 bases and J lost 2; bases outside the gene matches: 3. This CDR3 spans 14 amino acids. In germline, CDR1 is MNHNS, CDR2 SASEGT. The CDR3 region is CASRRTGVTDTQYF. In DNA form, the CDR3 reads TGTGCCAGCAGGAGGACAGGGGTCACAGATACGCAGTATTTT.

The rearrangement uses TRBV27 and TRBJ1-4, with D possibly TRBD1 on 6 matching bases. CDR1 and CDR2 from the germline V gene are MNHEY and SMNVEV (reference sequence). Trimming took 3 bases from V and 0 from J, leaving 14 bases between them. This CDR3 has 17 amino acids. The CDR3 reads CASSFSPEGATNEKLFF. The CDR3 nucleotides read TGTGCCAGCAGTTTCTCCCCTGAGGGGGCAACTAATGAAAAACTGTTTTTT.

This chain links TRBV7-6 with TRBJ2-2; TRBD2 matches 9 bases. The CDR3 runs 16 residues. CDR1 and CDR2 (germline): SGHVS, FNYEAQ. Trimming took 4 bases from V and 1 from J; bases not matched to a gene: 4. The CDR3, as DNA: TGTGCCAGCAGCTCCCTAGCGGGAAAGAACACCGGGGAGCTGTTTTTT. Translation gives CASSSLAGKNTGELFF. Using reference TRBV7-6 and TRBJ2-2 for the parts outside the CDR3, the full variable domain is GAGVSQSPRYKVTKRGQDVALRCDPISGHVSLYWYRQALGQGPEFLTYFNYEAQQDKSGLPNDRFSAERPEGSISTLTIQRTEQRDSAMYRCASSSLAGKNTGELFFGEGSRLTVL.

The chain carries TRBV5-6 and TRBJ2-7; the D is unclear. Germline loops: CDR1 SGHDT, CDR2 YYEEEE. Trimming shortened V by 4 bases and J by 0 bases, and 11 bases separated the two germline ends. This CDR3 contains 14 residues. Here the CDR3 reads CASSGQLYSYEQYF. Written as DNA, the CDR3 is TGTGCCAGCAGCGGGCAGCTGTACTCCTACGAGCAGTACTTC.

The chain employs TRBV15 and TRBJ2-1; 8 bases line up with TRBD2. CDR3 length equals 16 residues. Germline V gives CDR1 LNHNV, CDR2 YYDKDF (reference sequence). The J segment lost 8 bases and the V segment lost 1 base, leaving 10 bases of the junction unmatched. CDR3 nucleotides: TGTGCCACCAGCAGAGCAACGGGGGGGCCGAAGGATGAGCAGTTCTTC. The encoded protein is CATSRATGGPKDEQFF.